The TCR beta chain under discussion was sequenced for a study of blood T cell repertoires in COVID-19. Germline V CDR1 and CDR2: MGHDK, SYGVNS. CDR3 length equals 17 residues. The trim removed 3 bases at V and 5 bases at J, leaving 13 bases unmatched. Method: immunoSEQ multiplex PCR; TCRdb's copy keeps in-frame clones and lacks some. This sample has 220,000 or so clones, with around 91% found just once. Material: PBMCs or T cells enriched from blood (not recorded which). The TCR was taken from a man aged 25-40 years who had been exposed to COVID-19. V and J are TRBV25-1 and TRBJ2-3; 8 bases map to TRBD1. CDR3 residues: CASSDPVRGRVGDTQYF. CDR3 DNA: TGTGCCAGCAGTGACCCGGTCAGGGGGCGCGTGGGAGATACGCAGTATTTT.